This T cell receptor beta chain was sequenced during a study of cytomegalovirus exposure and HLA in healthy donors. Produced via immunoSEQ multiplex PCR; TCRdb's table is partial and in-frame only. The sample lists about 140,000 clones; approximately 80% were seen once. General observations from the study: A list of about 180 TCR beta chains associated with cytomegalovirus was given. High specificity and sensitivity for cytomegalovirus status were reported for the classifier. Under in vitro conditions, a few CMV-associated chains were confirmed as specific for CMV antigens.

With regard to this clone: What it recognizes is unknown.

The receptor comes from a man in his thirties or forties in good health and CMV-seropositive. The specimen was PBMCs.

The CDR3 DNA follows: TGTGCCAGCAGCCCTTTCGGGGCGGGGCTCAGCTCCTACGAGCAGTACTTC. Translation gives CASSPFGAGLSSYEQYF. The chain carries TRBV5-6 and TRBJ2-7; possibly TRBD2 for D (6 bases). Per germline, CDR1 SGHDT and CDR2 YYEEEE. The V end lost 4 bases, the J end lost 0 bases, and 20 bases lay between the germline ends. CDR3 length: 17 residues. Looking up the rest from reference TRBV5-6 and TRBJ2-7 gives the full variable domain: DAGVTQSPTHLIKTRGQQVTLRCSPKSGHDTVSWYQQALGQGPQFIFQYYEEEERQRGNFPDRFSGHQFPNYSSELNVNALLLGDSALYLCASSPFGAGLSSYEQYFGPGTRLTVT.